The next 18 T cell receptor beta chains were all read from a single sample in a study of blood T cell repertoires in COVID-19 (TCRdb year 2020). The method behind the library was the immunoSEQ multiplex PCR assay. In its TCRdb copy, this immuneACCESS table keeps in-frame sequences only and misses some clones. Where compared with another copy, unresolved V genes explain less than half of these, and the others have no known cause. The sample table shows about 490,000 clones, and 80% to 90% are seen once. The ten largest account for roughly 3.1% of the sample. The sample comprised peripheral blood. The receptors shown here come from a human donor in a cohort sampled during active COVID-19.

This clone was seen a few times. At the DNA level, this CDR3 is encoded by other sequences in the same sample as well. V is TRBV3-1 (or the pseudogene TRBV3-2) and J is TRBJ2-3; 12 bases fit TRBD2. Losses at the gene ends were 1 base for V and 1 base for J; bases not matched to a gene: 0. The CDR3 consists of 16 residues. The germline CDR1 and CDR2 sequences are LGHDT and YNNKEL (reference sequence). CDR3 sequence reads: CASSQGLAGGTDTQYF. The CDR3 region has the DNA TGTGCCAGCAGCCAAGGACTAGCGGGGGGCACAGATACGCAGTATTTT.

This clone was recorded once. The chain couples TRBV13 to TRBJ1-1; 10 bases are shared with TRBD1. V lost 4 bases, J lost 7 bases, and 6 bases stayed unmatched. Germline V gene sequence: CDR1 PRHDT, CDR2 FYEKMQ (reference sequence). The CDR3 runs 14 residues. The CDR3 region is CASSSSGTGVEAFF. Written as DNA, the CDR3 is TGTGCCAGCAGCTCAAGCGGGACAGGGGTTGAAGCTTTCTTT.

The CDR3 loop reads CASSMAATSGSGRNGEQYF. The DNA for the CDR3 is TGTGCCAGTAGTATGGCCGCGACTAGCGGGAGCGGCCGGAACGGCGAGCAGTACTTC. The rearrangement uses TRBV19 and TRBJ2-7; TRBD2 agrees at 12 bases. CDR3 length equals 19 residues. V dropped 3 bases and J dropped 6; count of bases not matched to a gene: 18. The V gene's germline CDR1 is LNHDA and CDR2 SQIVND (reference sequence).

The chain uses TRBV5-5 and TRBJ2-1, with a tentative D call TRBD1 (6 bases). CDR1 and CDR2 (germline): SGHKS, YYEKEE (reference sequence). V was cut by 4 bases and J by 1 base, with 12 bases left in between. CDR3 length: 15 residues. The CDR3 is CASSPQGGSYNEQFF. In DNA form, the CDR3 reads TGTGCCAGCAGCCCCCAAGGGGGTTCCTACAATGAGCAGTTCTTC.

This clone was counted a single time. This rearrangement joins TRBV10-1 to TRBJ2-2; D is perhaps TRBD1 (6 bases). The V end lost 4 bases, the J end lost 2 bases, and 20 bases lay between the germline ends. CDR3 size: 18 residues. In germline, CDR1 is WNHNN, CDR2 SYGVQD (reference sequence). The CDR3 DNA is TGCGCCAGCAGTGCCAATACAGGGACGGGGCGAAACACCGGGGAGCTGTTTTTT. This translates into CASSANTGTGRNTGELFF.

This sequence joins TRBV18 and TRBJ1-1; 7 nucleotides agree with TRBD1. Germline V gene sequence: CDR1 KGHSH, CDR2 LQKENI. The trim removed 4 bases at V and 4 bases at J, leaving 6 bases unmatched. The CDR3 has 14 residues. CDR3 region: CASSRDRDGTEAFF. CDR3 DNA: TGTGCCAGCTCACGAGACAGGGACGGCACTGAAGCTTTCTTT. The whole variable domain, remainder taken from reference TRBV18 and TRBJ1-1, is NAGVMQNPRHLVRRRGQEARLRCSPMKGHSHVYWYRQLPEEGLKFMVYLQKENIIDESGMPKERFSAEFPKEGPSILRIQQVVRGDSAAYFCASSRDRDGTEAFFGQGTRLTVV.

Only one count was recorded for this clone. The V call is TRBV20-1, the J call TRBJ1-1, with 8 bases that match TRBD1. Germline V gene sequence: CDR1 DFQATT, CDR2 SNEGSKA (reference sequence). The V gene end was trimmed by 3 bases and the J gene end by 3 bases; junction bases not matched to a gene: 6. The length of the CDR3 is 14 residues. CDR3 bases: TGCAGTGCTAGTCCGACAGGGGAAGACACTGAAGCTTTCTTT. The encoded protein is CSASPTGEDTEAFF.

Here the CDR3 reads CASSALGAGGTSPLHF. In DNA form, the CDR3 reads TGTGCCAGCAGTGCCCTCGGGGCAGGGGGAACTTCACCCCTCCACTTT. This rearrangement joins TRBV6-4 to TRBJ1-6; 7 bases match TRBD1. Trimming at V came to 4 bases and at J to 9 bases, leaving 12 bases not matched to a gene. The CDR3 spans 16 residues. Germline assignment: CDR1 MRHNA and CDR2 SNTAGT.

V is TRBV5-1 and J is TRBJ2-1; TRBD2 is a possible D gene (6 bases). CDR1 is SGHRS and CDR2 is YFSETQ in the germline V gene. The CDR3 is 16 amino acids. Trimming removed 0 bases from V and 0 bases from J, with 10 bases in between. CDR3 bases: TGCGCCAGCAGCTTGGGGTCCGGGAGCTCCTACAATGAGCAGTTCTTC. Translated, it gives CASSLGSGSSYNEQFF.

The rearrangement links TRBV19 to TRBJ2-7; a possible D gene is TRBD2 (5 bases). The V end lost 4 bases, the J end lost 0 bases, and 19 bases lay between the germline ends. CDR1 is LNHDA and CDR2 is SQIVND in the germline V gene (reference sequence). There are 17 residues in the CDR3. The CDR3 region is CASSTPFRAGLSYEQYF. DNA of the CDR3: TGTGCCAGTAGTACCCCTTTTAGGGCGGGCCTCTCCTACGAGCAGTACTTC.

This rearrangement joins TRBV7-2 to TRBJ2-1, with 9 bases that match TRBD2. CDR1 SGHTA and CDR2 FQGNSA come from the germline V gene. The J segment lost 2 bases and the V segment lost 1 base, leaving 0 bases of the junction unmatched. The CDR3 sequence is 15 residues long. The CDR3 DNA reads TGTGCCAGCAGCTTAGGCGGGAGGGCCTACAATGAGCAGTTCTTC. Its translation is CASSLGGRAYNEQFF.

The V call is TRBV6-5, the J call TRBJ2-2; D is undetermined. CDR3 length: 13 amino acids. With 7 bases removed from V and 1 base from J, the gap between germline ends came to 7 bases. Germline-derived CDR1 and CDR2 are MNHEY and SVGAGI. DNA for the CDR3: TGTGCCAGCATGATAGAGAACACCGGGGAGCTGTTTTTT. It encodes CASMIENTGELFF.

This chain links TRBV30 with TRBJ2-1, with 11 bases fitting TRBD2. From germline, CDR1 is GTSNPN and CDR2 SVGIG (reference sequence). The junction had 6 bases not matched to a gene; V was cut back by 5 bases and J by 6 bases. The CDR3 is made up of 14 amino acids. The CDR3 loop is CAWSPGLAVNEQFF. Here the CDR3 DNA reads TGTGCCTGGTCTCCGGGACTAGCGGTCAATGAGCAGTTCTTC. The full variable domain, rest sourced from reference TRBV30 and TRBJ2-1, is SQTIHQWPATLVQPVGSPLSLECTVEGTSNPNLYWYRQAAGRGLQLLFYSVGIGQISSEVPQNLSASRPQDRQFILSSKKLLLSDSGFYLCAWSPGLAVNEQFFGPGTRLTVL.

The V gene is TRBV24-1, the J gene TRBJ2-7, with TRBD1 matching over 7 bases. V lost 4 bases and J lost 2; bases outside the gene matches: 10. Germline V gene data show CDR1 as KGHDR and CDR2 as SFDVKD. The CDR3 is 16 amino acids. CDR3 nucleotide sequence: TGTGCCACCAGTGACTGGGACAGAATGGTCCCCTACGAGCAGTACTTC. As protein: CATSDWDRMVPYEQYF.

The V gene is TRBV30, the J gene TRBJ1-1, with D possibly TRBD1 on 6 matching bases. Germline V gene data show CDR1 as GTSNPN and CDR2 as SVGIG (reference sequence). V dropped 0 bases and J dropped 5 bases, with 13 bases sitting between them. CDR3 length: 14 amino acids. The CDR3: CAWSVRGGYTEAFF. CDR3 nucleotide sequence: TGTGCCTGGAGTGTACGAGGGGGTTATACTGAAGCTTTCTTT. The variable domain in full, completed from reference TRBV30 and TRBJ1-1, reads SQTIHQWPATLVQPVGSPLSLECTVEGTSNPNLYWYRQAAGRGLQLLFYSVGIGQISSEVPQNLSASRPQDRQFILSSKKLLLSDSGFYLCAWSVRGGYTEAFFGQGTRLTVV.

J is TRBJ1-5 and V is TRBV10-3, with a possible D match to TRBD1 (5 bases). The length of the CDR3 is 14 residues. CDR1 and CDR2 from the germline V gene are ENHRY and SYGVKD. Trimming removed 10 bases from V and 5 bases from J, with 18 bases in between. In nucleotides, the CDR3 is TGTGCCAGCATGGGGCAGGGTGGGGATCAGCCCCAGCATTTT. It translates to CASMGQGGDQPQHF.

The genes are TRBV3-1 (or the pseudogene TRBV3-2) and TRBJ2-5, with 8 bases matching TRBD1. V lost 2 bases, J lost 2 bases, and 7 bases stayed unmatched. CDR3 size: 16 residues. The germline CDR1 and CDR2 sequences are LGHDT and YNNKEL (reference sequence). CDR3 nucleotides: TGTGCCAGCAGCCAACCGGGGCAGGGGGCTCAAGAGACCCAGTACTTC. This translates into CASSQPGQGAQETQYF.

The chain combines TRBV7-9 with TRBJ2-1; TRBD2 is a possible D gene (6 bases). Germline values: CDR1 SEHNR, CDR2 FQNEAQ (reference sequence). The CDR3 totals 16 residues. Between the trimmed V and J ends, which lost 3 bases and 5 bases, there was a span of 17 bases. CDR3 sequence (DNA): TGTGCCAGCAGCTTCTTCGGGCGTAGGAGGGACAATGAGCAGTTCTTC. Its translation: CASSFFGRRRDNEQFF.